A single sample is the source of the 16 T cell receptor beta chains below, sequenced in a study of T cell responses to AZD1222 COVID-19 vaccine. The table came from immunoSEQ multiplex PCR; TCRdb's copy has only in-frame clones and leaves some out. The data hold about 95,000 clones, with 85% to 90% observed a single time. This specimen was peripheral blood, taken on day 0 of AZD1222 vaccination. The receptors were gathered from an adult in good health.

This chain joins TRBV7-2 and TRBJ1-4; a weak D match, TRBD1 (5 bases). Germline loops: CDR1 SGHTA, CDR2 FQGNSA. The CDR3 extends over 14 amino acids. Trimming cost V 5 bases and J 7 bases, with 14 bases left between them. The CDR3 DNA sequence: TGTGCCAGCAGCCCCGCGGGGGGAGGTGAAAAACTGTTTTTT. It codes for CASSPAGGGEKLFF.

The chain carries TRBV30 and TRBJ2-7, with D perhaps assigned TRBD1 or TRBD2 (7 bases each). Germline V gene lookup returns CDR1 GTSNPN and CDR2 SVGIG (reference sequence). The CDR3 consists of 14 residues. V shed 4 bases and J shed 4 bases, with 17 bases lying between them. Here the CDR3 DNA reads TGTGCCTGGAAGTCGACAGGGAGGGGATACGAGCAGTACTTC. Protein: CAWKSTGRGYEQYF.

The CDR3, as DNA: TGTGCCAGCAGCCAAGATCCCGGAGCTTCCAAAAACATTCAGTACTTC. It codes for CASSQDPGASKNIQYF. J is TRBJ2-4 and V is TRBV4-2; D is unresolved. Germline CDR1 and CDR2: LGHNA and YNFKEQ. Trimming cost V 0 bases and J 2 bases, with 11 bases left between them. This CDR3 spans 16 amino acids.

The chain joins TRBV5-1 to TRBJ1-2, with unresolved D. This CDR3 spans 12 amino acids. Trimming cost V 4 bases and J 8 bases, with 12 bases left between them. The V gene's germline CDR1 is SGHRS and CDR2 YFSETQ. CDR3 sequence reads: CASSLDRGGYTF. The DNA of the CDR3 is TGCGCCAGCAGCCTGGACCGGGGAGGCTACACCTTC.

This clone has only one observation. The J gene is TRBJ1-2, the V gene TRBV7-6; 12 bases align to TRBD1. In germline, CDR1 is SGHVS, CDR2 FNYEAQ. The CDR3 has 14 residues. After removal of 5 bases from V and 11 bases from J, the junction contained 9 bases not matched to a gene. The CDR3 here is CASSPGQGAGRYTF. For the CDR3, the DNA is TGTGCCAGCAGCCCGGGACAGGGGGCTGGTCGTTACACCTTC.

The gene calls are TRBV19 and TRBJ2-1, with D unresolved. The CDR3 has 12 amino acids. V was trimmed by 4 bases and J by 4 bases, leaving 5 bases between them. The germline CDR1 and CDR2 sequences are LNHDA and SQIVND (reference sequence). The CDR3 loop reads CASSRSYNEQFF. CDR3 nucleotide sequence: TGTGCCAGTAGTAGATCGTACAATGAGCAGTTCTTC.

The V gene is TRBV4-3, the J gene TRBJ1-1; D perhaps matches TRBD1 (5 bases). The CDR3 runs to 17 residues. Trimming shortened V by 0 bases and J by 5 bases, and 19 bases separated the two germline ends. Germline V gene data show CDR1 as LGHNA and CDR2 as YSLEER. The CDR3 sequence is CASSQDMGQAWLTEAFF. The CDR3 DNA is TGCGCCAGCAGCCAAGATATGGGGCAGGCTTGGTTGACTGAAGCTTTCTTT.

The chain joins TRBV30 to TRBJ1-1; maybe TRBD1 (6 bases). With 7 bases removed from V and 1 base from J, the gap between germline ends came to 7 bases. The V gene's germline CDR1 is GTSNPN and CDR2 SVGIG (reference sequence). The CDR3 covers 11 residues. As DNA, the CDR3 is TGTGCCTTACAGGGGAACACTGAAGCTTTCTTT. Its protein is CALQGNTEAFF. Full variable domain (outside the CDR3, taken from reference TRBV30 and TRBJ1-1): SQTIHQWPATLVQPVGSPLSLECTVEGTSNPNLYWYRQAAGRGLQLLFYSVGIGQISSEVPQNLSASRPQDRQFILSSKKLLLSDSGFYLCALQGNTEAFFGQGTRLTVV.

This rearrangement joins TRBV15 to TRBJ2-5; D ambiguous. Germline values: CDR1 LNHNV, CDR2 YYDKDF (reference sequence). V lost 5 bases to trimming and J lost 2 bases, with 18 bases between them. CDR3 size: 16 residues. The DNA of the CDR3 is TGTGCCACCAGCGTAAACATCCAGGTTGATCAAGAGACCCAGTACTTC. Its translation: CATSVNIQVDQETQYF.

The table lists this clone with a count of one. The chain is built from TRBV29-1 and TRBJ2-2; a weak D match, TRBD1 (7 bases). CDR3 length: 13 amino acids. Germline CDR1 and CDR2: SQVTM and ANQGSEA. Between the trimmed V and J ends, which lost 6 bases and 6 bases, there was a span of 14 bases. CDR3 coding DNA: TGCAGCGTCAGTGACAGGGAGGCCGGGGAGCTGTTTTTT. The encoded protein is CSVSDREAGELFF.

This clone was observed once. As DNA, the CDR3 is TGTGCCAGCAGCCATTCCGCGGGAGGCGCTTTCTTT. As protein: CASSHSAGGAFF. The chain carries TRBV7-2 and TRBJ1-1; D uncertain. CDR1 and CDR2 (germline): SGHTA, FQGNSA. Trimming cost V 5 bases and J 11 bases, with 15 bases left between them. The CDR3 contains 12 residues.

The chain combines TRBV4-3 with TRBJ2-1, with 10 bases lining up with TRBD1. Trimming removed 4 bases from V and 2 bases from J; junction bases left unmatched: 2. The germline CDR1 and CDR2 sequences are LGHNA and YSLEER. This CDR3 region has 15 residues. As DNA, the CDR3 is TGCGCCAGCAGCCTAGGGACAGGGGCCTACAATGAGCAGTTCTTC. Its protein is CASSLGTGAYNEQFF.

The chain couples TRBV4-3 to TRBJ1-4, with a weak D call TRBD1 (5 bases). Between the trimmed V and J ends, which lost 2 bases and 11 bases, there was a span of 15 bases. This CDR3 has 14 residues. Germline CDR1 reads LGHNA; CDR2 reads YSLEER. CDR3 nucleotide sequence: TGCGCCAGCAGCCAAAATCGGGGGGGAGGGAAACTGTTTTTT. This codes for CASSQNRGGGKLFF.

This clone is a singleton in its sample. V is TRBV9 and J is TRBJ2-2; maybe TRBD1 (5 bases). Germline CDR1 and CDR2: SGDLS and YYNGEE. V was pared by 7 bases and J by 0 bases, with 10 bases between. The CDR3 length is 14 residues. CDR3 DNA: TGTGCCAGCGAAGACAGAACGAACACCGGGGAGCTGTTTTTT. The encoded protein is CASEDRTNTGELFF.

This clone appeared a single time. The CDR3 reads CAWSPPWQGLSPLHF. The DNA for the CDR3 is TGTGCCTGGAGTCCCCCTTGGCAGGGGCTCTCACCCCTCCACTTT. This sequence joins TRBV30 and TRBJ1-6; weak D call: TRBD1 (6 bases). The germline V and J ends were trimmed by 2 bases and 10 bases, with 18 bases remaining between them. Germline V gene lookup returns CDR1 GTSNPN and CDR2 SVGIG (reference sequence). The CDR3 spans 15 residues.

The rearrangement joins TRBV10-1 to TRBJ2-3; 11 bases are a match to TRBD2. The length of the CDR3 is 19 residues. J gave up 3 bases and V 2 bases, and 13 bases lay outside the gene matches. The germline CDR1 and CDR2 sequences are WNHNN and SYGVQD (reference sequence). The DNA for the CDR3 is TGCGCCAGCAGTGAGGTGGACAGCCCGACTAGCGGGGTAACAGATACGCAGTATTTT. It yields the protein CASSEVDSPTSGVTDTQYF.